This T cell receptor beta chain was sequenced during a study of shared clonotypes between healthy human individuals. Study-wide context: Researchers drew samples from two women and a few men aged 18 to 49.

This clone occurred once. Here immunoSEQ multiplex PCR was the method, and the copy in TCRdb shows in-frame clones only, minus some. This sample has some 2 million clones, with over 85% found just once. Selected positively for CCR7 and CD45RO-negative, naive CD8 cells excluded terminally differentiated effector memory CD45RA+ cells. The donors, healthy adults who were HIV-negative, had experienced no recent acute infections or vaccinations. Caucasian adults living in Nashville, Tennessee, provided all samples. This CDR3 contains 14 residues. Germline V gives CDR1 SGHNT, CDR2 YYREEE (reference sequence). V was shortened by 2 bases and J by 11 bases, with 14 bases between the two germline ends.

The sequenced sample was naive CD8+ T cells sorted from blood. This TCR came from a man between 18 and 35 years old in good health. The chain links TRBV5-4 to TRBJ1-6, with D tentatively TRBD1 (5 bases). CDR3 region: CASSFTPGDTPLHF. DNA for the CDR3: TGTGCCAGCAGCTTTACCCCGGGGGATACACCCCTCCACTTT.